The 32 T cell receptor beta chains below all came from one sample that was sequenced in a study of T cells after yellow fever vaccination. TCRdb reprocessed the 5' RACE reads via MiXCR and lists one record per CDR3 protein. The sample has 350,000 to 550,000 distinct CDR3 sequences; around 20% are singletons. The sample consisted of PBMCs, taken before the yellow fever booster vaccination. These receptors all come from a man aged 18-30 years who received the YFV17D yellow fever vaccine.

This rearrangement joins TRBV4-3 to TRBJ2-5, with a possible D match to TRBD1 (6 bases). With 2 bases removed from V and 0 bases from J, the gap between germline ends came to 19 bases. The CDR3 is 18 residues long. Germline V gene sequence: CDR1 LGHNA, CDR2 YSLEER. The CDR3 DNA follows: TGCGCCAGCAGCCAAACCTGGGGGCAGATCCAATACCAAGAGACCCAGTACTTC. It encodes CASSQTWGQIQYQETQYF.

About this clonotype: A read error may be the cause here, since a much bigger clone is one base away. This rearrangement joins TRBV27 to TRBJ2-1; D is uncertain. The CDR3 covers 13 residues. The germline V gene has CDR1 MNHEY and CDR2 SMNVEV (reference sequence). The CDR3 sequence: CASSWSSYTEQFF. CDR3 DNA sequence: TGTGCCAGCAGTTGGAGCTCCTACACTGAGCAGTTCTTC.

This clonotype was counted only a few times. This chain links TRBV10-3 with TRBJ2-2; TRBD2 agrees at 7 bases. This CDR3 contains 14 residues. Germline CDR1 is ENHRY and CDR2 is SYGVKD. V lost 6 bases to trimming and J lost 3 bases; unmatched junction nucleotides: 4. The CDR3 loop reads CAIRTGGDTGELFF. In nucleotides, the CDR3 is TGTGCCATCAGAACTGGGGGGGACACCGGGGAGCTGTTTTTT.

The chain links TRBV7-3 to TRBJ2-2, with D perhaps assigned TRBD1 or TRBD2 (5 bases each). Germline CDR1 reads SGHTA; CDR2 reads FQGTGA. V was trimmed by 8 bases and J by 5 bases, leaving 15 bases between them. CDR3 length: 14 amino acids. CDR3 bases: TGTGCCAGCGGTCTTTCTGGGGGTACCGGGGAGCTGTTTTTT. Its protein is CASGLSGGTGELFF.

The chain employs TRBV15 and TRBJ2-7, with D perhaps matching TRBD1 or TRBD2 (5 bases each). The CDR3 totals 14 residues. The germline V gene has CDR1 LNHNV and CDR2 YYDKDF (reference sequence). The V gene lost 0 bases and the J gene lost 6 bases, with 12 bases spanning the gap. As DNA, the CDR3 is TGTGCCACCAGCAGAGATCCTAGGGACGGCGAGCAGTACTTC. Its protein is CATSRDPRDGEQYF.

This clonotype has a single count. The genes are TRBV2 and TRBJ1-1; D might be TRBD1 (6 bases). Trimming shortened V by 7 bases and J by 4 bases, and 16 bases separated the two germline ends. CDR3 length: 14 residues. Germline CDR1 is SNHLY and CDR2 is FYNNEI. This CDR3 reads CASNTRGGGTEAFF. Here the CDR3 DNA reads TGTGCCAGCAATACTAGGGGAGGGGGCACTGAAGCTTTCTTT.

V is TRBV20-1 and J is TRBJ1-1; TRBD1 agrees at 7 bases. V dropped 4 bases and J dropped 5; count of bases not matched to a gene: 10. CDR1 and CDR2 from the germline V gene are DFQATT and SNEGSKA (reference sequence). The CDR3 loop spans 14 amino acids. The CDR3 DNA follows: TGCAGTGCTATCCCGACCGGGACAGCTACTGAAGCTTTCTTT. Protein: CSAIPTGTATEAFF.

The sample holds a few counts of this clonotype. The chain recombines TRBV28 with TRBJ2-5, with TRBD2 matching 7 bases. The CDR3 has 16 residues. The germline V gene has CDR1 MDHEN and CDR2 SYDVKM. V lost 4 bases, J lost 6 bases, and 14 bases stayed unmatched. The CDR3 region is CASSSRHLADRKTQYF. The CDR3 DNA is TGTGCCAGCAGTTCTCGACATCTAGCGGATCGGAAGACCCAGTACTTC.

CDR3 region: CASSFSRGIGYEQYF. In DNA, the CDR3 is TGTGCCAGCAGTTTTTCCAGGGGGATTGGGTACGAGCAGTACTTC. V and J are TRBV12-3 or TRBV12-4 and TRBJ2-7; TRBD1 aligns across 7 bases. The CDR3 has 15 residues. V dropped 3 bases and J dropped 4; count of bases not matched to a gene: 9.

This clonotype was counted between two and nine times. This chain uses TRBV5-5 with TRBJ2-5; D is possibly TRBD1 (5 bases). Per germline, CDR1 SGHKS and CDR2 YYEKEE (reference sequence). CDR3 length: 17 residues. Trimming stripped 2 bases from V and 5 bases from J, with 22 bases between. Written as DNA, the CDR3 is TGTGCCAGCAGCTTTATGGCAGGGTCGATTAGGATGGAGACCCAGTACTTC. It encodes CASSFMAGSIRMETQYF. The full variable domain, its missing parts supplied by reference TRBV5-5 and TRBJ2-5, is DAGVTQSPTHLIKTRGQQVTLRCSPISGHKSVSWYQQVLGQGPQFIFQYYEKEERGRGNFPDRFSARQFPNYSSELNVNALLLGDSALYLCASSFMAGSIRMETQYFGPGTRLLVL.

The chain combines TRBV6-1 with TRBJ2-7; 8 bases align to TRBD1. With 6 bases clipped from V and 7 bases from J, the junction kept 11 bases outside the gene matches. The CDR3 has 14 residues. Germline values: CDR1 MNHNS, CDR2 SASEGT. The CDR3 reads CASSLDRGVWEQYV. Written as DNA, the CDR3 is TGTGCCAGCAGCCTTGACAGGGGAGTATGGGAGCAGTACGTC.

This clonotype appeared a few times. The V call is TRBV29-1, the J call TRBJ1-1; D is possibly TRBD1 (5 bases). CDR1 is SQVTM and CDR2 is ANQGSEA in the germline V gene. The CDR3 is 12 residues long. V dropped 8 bases and J dropped 6 bases, with 16 bases sitting between them. The CDR3 bases are TGCAGCTGGACCGGGGACGGCGCTGAAGCTTTCTTT. Translated: CSWTGDGAEAFF.

This clonotype came up a few times. The V and J genes are TRBV10-3 and TRBJ2-1; possible D gene TRBD1, 6 bases. V was pared by 6 bases and J by 7 bases, with 16 bases between. The CDR3 runs to 14 residues. CDR1 and CDR2 from the germline V gene are ENHRY and SYGVKD. The CDR3 here is CAIRPFRGENEQFF. The CDR3 coding sequence is TGTGCCATCAGGCCTTTCAGGGGTGAGAATGAGCAGTTCTTC.

This clonotype has only a few counts. The chain is built from TRBV6-5 and TRBJ2-7; 7 bases fit TRBD2. Trimming cost V 2 bases and J 4 bases; bases outside gene matches: 8. The CDR3 contains 15 residues. Germline values: CDR1 MNHEY, CDR2 SVGAGI. CDR3 nucleotides: TGTGCCAGCAGTTACCAAGCGGGGAGGGGATACGAGCAGTACGTC. This translates into CASSYQAGRGYEQYV.

A few counts support this clonotype. V and J are TRBV7-6 and TRBJ2-5; maybe TRBD1 (6 bases). The CDR3 loop spans 16 amino acids. Per the germline V gene, CDR1 is SGHVS and CDR2 is FNYEAQ. V shed 0 bases and J shed 1 base, with 12 bases lying between them. The CDR3 loop reads CASSLAPQGPQETQYF. The CDR3 DNA is TGTGCCAGCAGCTTAGCTCCACAGGGTCCCCAAGAGACCCAGTACTTC.

The chain has TRBV7-9 and TRBJ2-5, with 8 nucleotides matching TRBD2. Germline V gives CDR1 SEHNR, CDR2 FQNEAQ (reference sequence). With V trimmed by 8 bases and J by 5 bases, 10 bases remained unmatched. The CDR3 has 14 residues. CDR3 in DNA: TGTGCCAGCGGTCAAAATAGCGGGGAGGAGACCCAGTACTTC. Translated, it gives CASGQNSGEETQYF.

In this sample, this clonotype turned up a few times. The chain couples TRBV5-1 to TRBJ1-3; the D gene is possibly TRBD1 (5 bases). The CDR3 runs to 16 residues. Trimming stripped 0 bases from V and 0 bases from J, with 10 bases between. Germline CDR1 SGHRS, CDR2 YFSETQ. CDR3 loop: CASSLGGALSGNTIYF. As DNA, the CDR3 is TGCGCCAGCAGCTTGGGAGGGGCCCTCTCTGGAAACACCATATATTTT. Full variable domain (rest looked up from reference TRBV5-1 and TRBJ1-3): KAGVTQTPRYLIKTRGQQVTLSCSPISGHRSVSWYQQTPGQGLQFLFEYFSETQRNKGNFPGRFSGRQFSNSRSEMNVSTLELGDSALYLCASSLGGALSGNTIYFGEGSWLTVV.

This chain connects TRBV5-1 to TRBJ2-5, with 9 bases identical to TRBD2. J was trimmed by 1 base and V by 4 bases; bases with no gene match: 8. Germline V gene sequence: CDR1 SGHRS, CDR2 YFSETQ. The CDR3 extends over 16 amino acids. This CDR3 is CASSPISGGTQETQYF. The DNA of the CDR3 is TGCGCCAGCAGCCCCATCAGCGGGGGGACCCAAGAGACCCAGTACTTC. Filled out from reference TRBV5-1 and TRBJ2-5, the complete variable domain reads KAGVTQTPRYLIKTRGQQVTLSCSPISGHRSVSWYQQTPGQGLQFLFEYFSETQRNKGNFPGRFSGRQFSNSRSEMNVSTLELGDSALYLCASSPISGGTQETQYFGPGTRLLVL.

This clonotype was found a few times. The CDR3 protein is CASSLSRVQTDTQYF. CDR3 coding DNA: TGTGCCAGCAGCTTAAGCAGGGTCCAGACAGATACGCAGTATTTT. This chain joins TRBV7-3 and TRBJ2-3, with D possibly TRBD1 on 5 matching bases. CDR3 size: 15 residues. Germline V gives CDR1 SGHTA, CDR2 FQGTGA. Trimming pared 1 base from V and 3 bases from J, leaving 11 bases between.

This clonotype was detected once. The chain links TRBV19 to TRBJ2-7; D assignment may be TRBD1 or TRBD2 (5 bases each). CDR3 length equals 15 residues. The germline V and J ends were trimmed by 5 bases and 7 bases, with 21 bases remaining between them. CDR1 and CDR2 (germline): LNHDA, SQIVND (reference sequence). The CDR3 bases are TGTGCCAGTAGTGCCGGGACCGCCCTTCCGAGTGAGCAGTACTTC. It specifies CASSAGTALPSEQYF.

The chain combines TRBV4-2 with TRBJ2-1, with 10 positions matching TRBD2. Germline loops: CDR1 LGHNA, CDR2 YNFKEQ. V lost 2 bases to trimming and J lost 3 bases; unmatched junction nucleotides: 1. The CDR3 contains 15 residues. The CDR3 sequence is CASSQWTSGYNEQFF. The CDR3 region has the DNA TGTGCCAGCAGCCAATGGACTAGCGGCTACAATGAGCAGTTCTTC.

This clonotype was seen only a few times. This sequence joins TRBV12-5 and TRBJ2-5; either TRBD1 or TRBD2 may fit D (5 bases each). The CDR3 extends over 15 amino acids. The V end was cut by 6 bases, the J end by 3 bases, with 17 bases between. CDR1 and CDR2 from the germline V gene are LGHNT and FRNRAP. The CDR3 region has the DNA TGTGCTAGTGGGGGGCCCGGGACCCAAAAAGAGACCCAGTACTTC. It translates to CASGGPGTQKETQYF.

The genes are TRBV12-3 or TRBV12-4 and TRBJ1-5; D may be TRBD1 (5 bases). V dropped 5 bases and J dropped 3 bases, with 8 bases sitting between them. The CDR3 has 13 amino acids. The CDR3 DNA reads as TGTGCCAGCAGTCGCAGGGTCAATCAGCCCCAGCATTTT. Amino acid sequence: CASSRRVNQPQHF.

The CDR3 DNA sequence: TGCAGTGCCGGAACGCGGGACAAGGTCCTTTATGGCTACACCTTC. It codes for CSAGTRDKVLYGYTF. The chain joins TRBV20-1 to TRBJ1-2; TRBD1 might be the D (6 bases). The CDR3 is made up of 15 amino acids. The germline V and J ends were trimmed by 6 bases and 5 bases, with 22 bases remaining between them. Germline loops: CDR1 DFQATT, CDR2 SNEGSKA (reference sequence).

The V call is TRBV30, the J call TRBJ2-5; the D gene is possibly TRBD1 (6 bases). CDR1 is GTSNPN and CDR2 is SVGIG in the germline V gene (reference sequence). Trimming shortened V by 2 bases and J by 4 bases, and 14 bases separated the two germline ends. The CDR3 loop spans 14 amino acids. The CDR3 DNA follows: TGTGCCTGGAGTCCGGGGACAACAAGAGAGACCCAGTACTTC. It translates to CAWSPGTTRETQYF.

The CDR3 DNA reads TGCGCCAGCAGCTTGGTTCCGGCCGGGGAGCAGTACTTC. It translates to CASSLVPAGEQYF. This chain uses TRBV5-1 with TRBJ2-7; no firm D call. The V and J ends lost 0 bases and 7 bases respectively, with 11 bases between them. This CDR3 region has 13 residues. CDR1 and CDR2 (germline): SGHRS, YFSETQ.

This clonotype occurred a few times. This chain links TRBV7-2 with TRBJ1-1; possibly TRBD1 for D (6 bases). The CDR3 spans 15 residues. The V gene's germline CDR1 is SGHTA and CDR2 FQGNSA. Deletions cut 3 bases from V and 5 bases from J, with 16 bases between. The CDR3, as DNA: TGTGCCAGCAGCTTTAGGCTGGGGGCTGGGACTGAAGCTTTCTTT. Residues: CASSFRLGAGTEAFF.

The chain joins TRBV7-9 to TRBJ1-1, with D hard to call. V was cut by 2 bases and J by 1 base, with 8 bases left in between. Germline CDR1 is SEHNR and CDR2 is FQNEAQ (reference sequence). The CDR3 totals 14 residues. CDR3 coding DNA: TGTGCCAGCAGCTTACAAGACCCGAACACTGAAGCTTTCTTT. It encodes CASSLQDPNTEAFF.

This rearrangement joins TRBV29-1 to TRBJ1-1, with D unresolved. The germline CDR1 and CDR2 sequences are SQVTM and ANQGSEA. CDR3 length: 13 amino acids. Trimming took 4 bases from V and 5 from J, leaving 14 bases between them. The CDR3 sequence is CSVVPGEGTEAFF. In DNA form, the CDR3 reads TGCAGCGTTGTGCCCGGGGAGGGTACTGAAGCTTTCTTT.

Only a few counts were recorded for this clonotype. The rearrangement joins TRBV4-3 to TRBJ2-7, with a possible D match to TRBD1 (5 bases). Trimming removed 0 bases from V and 3 bases from J, with 15 bases in between. The length of the CDR3 is 16 residues. Germline V CDR1 and CDR2: LGHNA, YSLEER. The CDR3 loop reads CASSQDSSVGHYEQYF. CDR3 DNA sequence: TGCGCCAGCAGCCAAGACTCCTCGGTGGGGCACTACGAGCAGTACTTC.

This clonotype turned up a few times. The chain links TRBV4-1 to TRBJ2-5, with TRBD2 matching over 10 bases. Germline lookup yields CDR1 MGHRA and CDR2 YSYEKL. The length of the CDR3 is 16 residues. Losses at the gene ends were 3 bases for V and 1 base for J; bases not matched to a gene: 5. CDR3 sequence: CASSQSTSGFQETQYF. The DNA for the CDR3 is TGCGCCAGCAGCCAGTCGACTAGCGGGTTCCAAGAGACCCAGTACTTC.

V gene TRBV7-9 combines with J gene TRBJ1-2, with 8 bases fitting TRBD1. The CDR3 length is 16 residues. V was clipped by 6 bases and J by 4 bases; unmatched bases: 13. Germline assignment: CDR1 SEHNR and CDR2 FQNEAQ (reference sequence). The CDR3 spells CASSQALTQGAYGYTF. Written as DNA, the CDR3 is TGTGCCAGCAGTCAAGCGCTTACCCAGGGGGCCTATGGCTACACCTTC.